These T cell receptor beta chains were read from a single sample in a study of cytomegalovirus exposure and HLA in healthy donors. Some clones are missing from TCRdb's copy, which holds only in-frame ones; the method was immunoSEQ multiplex PCR. The table includes about 85,000 clones, about four fifths detected once. The specimen sequenced was PBMCs. The source is a man aged 50 to 59 in good health and CMV-seropositive. The CDR3 runs from the conserved cysteine through the conserved F or W. D genes are given only for firm matches. Size is omitted from some rows. Given values are once, few, many or a class for expanded clones.

J | V | length | size | D | CDR3 | DNA
TRBJ1-3 | TRBV18 | 16 | . | . | CASSPPQAGTGNTIYF | TGTGCCAGCTCACCACCCCAAGCAGGGACTGGAAACACCATATATTTT
TRBJ2-3 | TRBV7-2 | 14 | . | . | CASSPGREIDTQYF | TGTGCCAGCAGCCCTGGGCGGGAAATAGATACGCAGTATTTT
TRBJ1-5 | TRBV5-4 | 14 | once | . | CASSSGDGGQPQHF | TGTGCCAGCAGCTCAGGGGATGGGGGTCAGCCCCAGCATTTT
TRBJ2-6 | TRBV7-3 | 18 | . | . | CASSLTPSSGAGANVLTF | TGTGCCAGCAGCTTAACACCCTCCTCAGGGGCTGGGGCCAACGTCCTGACTTTC
TRBJ1-3 | TRBV2 | 16 | . | . | CASSEFREQAGNTIYF | TGTGCCAGCAGTGAATTTCGGGAGCAGGCTGGAAACACCATATATTTT
TRBJ1-6 | TRBV30 | 12 | . | . | CAWGRVVSPLHF | TGTGCCTGGGGCAGGGTGGTATCACCCCTCCACTTT
TRBJ1-2 | TRBV6-6 | 12 | . | . | CASSQTGSGYTF | TGTGCCAGCAGTCAAACAGGGAGCGGCTACACCTTC
TRBJ2-7 | TRBV7-9 | 14 | . | . | CASSLTSRGYEQYF | TGTGCCAGCAGCTTAACTTCACGCGGATACGAGCAGTACTTC
TRBJ2-6 | TRBV30 | 16 | . | TRBD1 | CAWRDRGRTGANGLTF | TGTGCCTGGCGGGACAGGGGACGAACTGGGGCCAACGGCCTGACTTTC
TRBJ2-7 | TRBV6-5 | 13 | few | . | CASSYSRVHEQYF | TGTGCCAGCAGTTACTCGAGGGTCCACGAGCAGTACTTC
TRBJ2-3 | TRBV7-3 | 13 | . | . | CASRDGVTDTQYF | TGTGCCTCTAGAGACGGGGTCACAGATACGCAGTATTTT
TRBJ2-7 | TRBV5-1 | 18 | . | . | CASSSRPLQGTDSYEQYF | TGCGCCAGCAGCTCGCGACCCCTACAGGGGACTGACTCCTACGAGCAGTACTTC
TRBJ2-2 | TRBV5-1 | 16 | . | TRBD1 | CASSSRTTQGTGELFF | TGCGCCAGCAGCTCGCGGACCACACAGGGGACCGGGGAGCTGTTTTTT
TRBJ2-1 | TRBV19 | 15 | . | TRBD2 | CASSPGLATHNEQFF | TGTGCCAGTAGTCCGGGACTAGCGACCCACAATGAGCAGTTCTTC
TRBJ2-3 | TRBV5-1 | 18 | . | TRBD1 | CASSPRRMTGGLTDTQYF | TGCGCCAGCAGCCCTAGGAGAATGACAGGGGGCCTCACAGATACGCAGTATTTT
TRBJ1-2 | TRBV6-1 | 14 | . | . | CASSEVEGTYGYTF | TGTGCCAGCAGTGAAGTTGAGGGAACCTATGGCTACACCTTC
TRBJ2-5 | TRBV5-4 | 11 | . | . | CASSTVETQYF | TGTGCCAGCAGCACAGTGGAGACCCAGTACTTC
TRBJ2-3 | TRBV7-6 | 16 | . | . | CASSTSPGLGTDTQYF | TGTGCCAGCAGCACCTCCCCCGGACTCGGCACAGATACGCAGTATTTT
TRBJ2-7 | TRBV19 | 15 | . | . | CASSIVSGGSYEQYF | TGTGCCAGTAGTATAGTGAGCGGCGGCTCCTACGAGCAGTACTTC
TRBJ2-7 | TRBV23-1 | 14 | . | TRBD1 | CASPPGQLDYEQYF | TGCGCCAGCCCACCGGGACAGTTAGACTACGAGCAGTACTTC
TRBJ1-2 | TRBV10-3 | 14 | once | TRBD1 | CAISGRDRAYGYTF | TGTGCCATCAGTGGCCGGGACAGGGCCTATGGCTACACCTTC
TRBJ1-5 | TRBV7-2 | 15 | . | TRBD1 | CASSFRQGSNQPQHF | TGTGCCAGCAGCTTTCGACAGGGAAGCAATCAGCCCCAGCATTTT
TRBJ2-5 | TRBV14 | 16 | . | . | CASSPALVPGSETQYF | TGTGCCAGCAGCCCCGCCCTCGTGCCCGGGTCGGAGACCCAGTACTTC
TRBJ1-2 | TRBV19 | 15 | . | TRBD1 | CASSTTGTGSGGYTF | TGTGCCAGTAGTACAACCGGGACAGGGAGTGGTGGCTACACCTTC
TRBJ2-2 | TRBV30 | 12 | . | . | CAWSPGAGELFF | TGTGCCTGGAGCCCAGGCGCCGGGGAGCTGTTTTTT
TRBJ2-4 | TRBV9 | 15 | . | TRBD2 | CASSGVAGGGNSQYF | TGTGCCAGCAGCGGTGTAGCGGGTGGAGGGAACAGTCAGTACTTC
TRBJ2-7 | TRBV29-1 | 13 | . | . | CSVEDPPGYEQYF | TGCAGCGTTGAAGATCCGCCGGGCTACGAGCAGTACTTC
TRBJ1-2 | TRBV5-5 | 13 | . | . | CASSKDSPNGYTF | TGTGCCAGCAGCAAGGACAGTCCAAATGGCTACACCTTC
TRBJ1-5 | TRBV19 | 14 | once | . | CASTPTGGAQPQHF | TGTGCCAGTACCCCCACGGGGGGGGCTCAGCCCCAGCATTTT
TRBJ2-7 | TRBV10-3 | 13 | few | TRBD1 | CAIRRQGAYEQYF | TGTGCCATCAGGAGGCAGGGGGCCTACGAGCAGTACTTC
TRBJ1-6 | TRBV27 | 12 | few | TRBD1 | CASRDRVSPLHF | TGTGCCAGCAGGGACAGGGTCTCACCCCTCCACTTT
TRBJ2-3 | TRBV7-2 | 15 | . | . | CASSLTRGRSDTQYF | TGTGCCAGCAGCCTCACCCGAGGCCGCTCGGATACGCAGTATTTT
TRBJ2-3 | TRBV5-5 | 16 | . | . | CASSLSGDWATDTQYF | TGTGCCAGCAGCTTGTCGGGGGATTGGGCCACAGATACGCAGTATTTT
TRBJ2-4 | TRBV5-1 | 13 | . | TRBD2 | CASSPGTRNSQYF | TGCGCCAGCAGCCCTGGGACTAGAAACAGTCAGTACTTC
TRBJ1-1 | TRBV7-3 | 13 | once | . | CASSLSGGTEAFF | TGTGCCAGCAGCTTAAGCGGGGGCACTGAAGCTTTCTTT
TRBJ1-3 | TRBV2 | 18 | . | . | CASSLDREGGISGNTIYF | TGTGCCAGCTCCCTGGACCGAGAGGGTGGGATCTCTGGAAACACCATATATTTT
TRBJ2-7 | TRBV7-9 | 12 | . | TRBD2 | CSSNAGAYEQYF | TGTTCCAGTAACGCGGGAGCCTACGAGCAGTACTTC
TRBJ2-7 | TRBV6-6 | 12 | . | . | CASSFTSREQYF | TGTGCCAGCAGTTTTACTAGTCGGGAGCAGTACTTC
TRBJ2-2 | TRBV10-3 | 15 | . | . | CAISNRAANTGELFF | TGTGCCATCAGCAACAGGGCTGCGAACACCGGGGAGCTGTTTTTT
TRBJ1-2 | TRBV5-6 | 14 | . | . | CASSLYGVGYGYTF | TGTGCCAGCAGCTTGTACGGGGTTGGCTATGGCTACACCTTC
TRBJ2-2 | TRBV7-3 | 16 | . | . | CASSLRGAATGGELFF | TGTGCCAGCAGCTTAAGGGGCGCGGCGACAGGCGGGGAGCTGTTTTTT
TRBJ2-1 | TRBV9 | 16 | once | . | CASSVRGGNSYNEQFF | TGTGCCAGCAGCGTTAGGGGCGGGAACTCCTACAATGAGCAGTTCTTC
TRBJ2-7 | TRBV27 | 14 | . | . | CASSLFGGPYEQYF | TGTGCCAGCAGTTTATTTGGCGGCCCCTACGAGCAGTACTTC
TRBJ2-3 | TRBV9 | 16 | . | TRBD2 | CASSVGLLAGTDTQYF | TGTGCCAGCAGCGTAGGGCTACTAGCGGGAACAGATACGCAGTATTTT
TRBJ1-2 | TRBV5-4 | 13 | few | TRBD1 | CASSPTGNYGYTF | TGTGCCAGCAGCCCGACAGGGAACTATGGCTACACCTTC
TRBJ1-2 | TRBV11-2 | 15 | . | . | CASSSSGGPYYGYTF | TGTGCCAGCAGCTCGTCGGGGGGCCCCTACTATGGCTACACCTTC
TRBJ2-5 | TRBV2 | 14 | . | TRBD2 | CASSGGSSQETQYF | TGTGCCAGCAGCGGGGGGTCCTCCCAAGAGACCCAGTACTTC
TRBJ1-1 | TRBV6-1 | 15 | few | TRBD1 | CASSTGTGGGTEAFF | TGTGCCAGCAGTACCGGGACAGGGGGTGGAACTGAAGCTTTCTTT
TRBJ2-2 | TRBV30 | 14 | once | TRBD1 | CAWGQGSNTGELFF | TGTGCCTGGGGACAGGGGAGTAACACCGGGGAGCTGTTTTTT
TRBJ2-7 | TRBV29-1 | 12 | . | . | CSASGLGYEQYF | TGCAGCGCATCAGGGTTGGGCTACGAGCAGTACTTC
TRBJ1-1 | TRBV10-3 | 13 | . | . | CAISDKGDTEAFF | TGTGCCATCAGTGATAAGGGGGACACTGAAGCTTTCTTT
TRBJ2-1 | TRBV5-1 | 15 | . | TRBD2 | CASSLVLAADNEQFF | TGCGCCAGCAGCTTGGTACTAGCGGCCGACAATGAGCAGTTCTTC